These T cell receptor beta chains were read from a single sample in a study of T cell responses to AZD1222 COVID-19 vaccine. Clones were read by immunoSEQ multiplex PCR, and TCRdb kept only the in-frame ones, dropping some. Of approximately 210,000 clones in the sample, 91% were seen once. The sequencing here drew on peripheral blood, taken 28 days after the second AZD1222 dose. These receptors all come from an adult who received the AZD1222 COVID-19 vaccine. The CDR3 runs from the conserved cysteine through the conserved F or W. The D gene is left open where the match is weak. Clone size is stated in some rows and not others, as once, few, many or a class when expanded.

V: TRBV6-5; J: TRBJ1-2; size: .; D: .; length: 15; DNA: TGTGCCAGCAGTAGCCGGGACATGGAGTACTATGGCTACACCTTC; CDR3: CASSSRDMEYYGYTF
V: TRBV18; J: TRBJ2-7; size: .; D: .; length: 12; DNA: TGTGCCAGCTCACCTGGGGGTAAGGAGCAGTACTTC; CDR3: CASSPGGKEQYF
V: TRBV5-6; J: TRBJ1-6; size: .; D: .; length: 18; DNA: TGTGCCAGCAGCTTGGACAGAAGAAAGGATGGGTATAATTCACCCCTCCACTTT; CDR3: CASSLDRRKDGYNSPLHF
V: TRBV28; J: TRBJ1-2; size: .; D: .; length: 13; DNA: TGTGCCAGTGGGGCAAGGACAGTCTATGGCTACACCTTC; CDR3: CASGARTVYGYTF
V: TRBV30; J: TRBJ2-3; size: .; D: TRBD1; length: 14; DNA: TGTGCCTACCATGGACAGGGGTTCACAGATACGCAGTATTTT; CDR3: CAYHGQGFTDTQYF
V: TRBV28; J: TRBJ1-1; size: .; D: .; length: 14; DNA: TGTGCCAGCAGTTTACTCGGGGCCGGGGCTGAAGCTTTCTTT; CDR3: CASSLLGAGAEAFF
V: TRBV27; J: TRBJ2-7; size: .; D: TRBD1; length: 19; DNA: TGTGCCAGCAGTTTATCGAGAAGACAGGGACAGGGAGGAATTCGGGAGCAGTACTTC; CDR3: CASSLSRRQGQGGIREQYF
V: TRBV5-4; J: TRBJ2-7; size: .; D: TRBD2; length: 15; DNA: TGTGCCAGCAGCGGACCCGGGACTAGGGACTACGAGCAGTACTTC; CDR3: CASSGPGTRDYEQYF
V: TRBV5-4; J: TRBJ2-4; size: once; D: .; length: 15; DNA: TGTGCCAGCAGCTTGGCTGGGCAGGGGCAAAACATTCAGTACTTC; CDR3: CASSLAGQGQNIQYF
V: TRBV4-1; J: TRBJ2-3; size: .; D: .; length: 12; DNA: TGCGCCAGCAGCCAAGATGTGAGTACGCAGTATTTT; CDR3: CASSQDVSTQYF
V: TRBV11-3; J: TRBJ2-6; size: .; D: .; length: 15; DNA: TGTGCCAGCAGCTTGGGGGCTGGTGGGGCCAACGTCCTGACTTTC; CDR3: CASSLGAGGANVLTF
V: TRBV12-3/TRBV12-4; J: TRBJ2-1; size: .; D: .; length: 13; DNA: TGTGCCAGCCGGCCAGTACCTGGGAATGAGCAGTTCTTC; CDR3: CASRPVPGNEQFF
V: TRBV7-2; J: TRBJ2-7; size: .; D: .; length: 14; DNA: TGTGCCAGCAGCCTCCGAGCTCCCGATGGGGAGCAGTACTTC; CDR3: CASSLRAPDGEQYF
V: TRBV19; J: TRBJ1-2; size: .; D: .; length: 11; DNA: TGTGCCAGTAATGGGCCGGGGGGCTACACCTTC; CDR3: CASNGPGGYTF
V: TRBV6-5; J: TRBJ2-1; size: .; D: .; length: 13; DNA: TGTGCCAGCAGAGCCGGGGCATCCAATGAGCAGTTCTTC; CDR3: CASRAGASNEQFF
V: TRBV9; J: TRBJ2-3; size: once; D: TRBD2; length: 15; DNA: TGTGCCAGCAGCCTTAATAGCGGGGCCACAGATACGCAGTATTTT; CDR3: CASSLNSGATDTQYF
V: TRBV30; J: TRBJ2-1; size: .; D: TRBD1; length: 12; DNA: TGTGCCTGGAGTTCGACAGGGAATGAGCAGTTCTTC; CDR3: CAWSSTGNEQFF
V: TRBV4-2; J: TRBJ1-2; size: .; D: .; length: 14; DNA: TGTGCCAGCAGCCACTTGTTACAGGGCGACGGCTACACCTTC; CDR3: CASSHLLQGDGYTF
V: TRBV29-1; J: TRBJ1-4; size: once; D: .; length: 13; DNA: TGCAGCGTTGGGGGGCAGCCTAATGAAAAACTGTTTTTT; CDR3: CSVGGQPNEKLFF
V: TRBV5-1; J: TRBJ2-1; size: few; D: TRBD2; length: 16; DNA: TGCGCCAGCAGCTTGGCGGGACTAGCGGGAATCGATGAGCAGTTCTTC; CDR3: CASSLAGLAGIDEQFF
V: TRBV5-1; J: TRBJ2-2; size: .; D: .; length: 13; DNA: TGCGCCAGCAGCTCCGGTTGGACCGGGGAGCTGTTTTTT; CDR3: CASSSGWTGELFF
V: TRBV7-2; J: TRBJ2-7; size: .; D: .; length: 12; DNA: TGTGCCAGCAGCTTAGTAGTAGGCGAGCAGTACTTC; CDR3: CASSLVVGEQYF
V: TRBV5-1; J: TRBJ2-5; size: .; D: TRBD1; length: 15; DNA: TGCGCCAGCAGCTTGTTGACAGGGGGAAAAGAGACCCAGTACTTC; CDR3: CASSLLTGGKETQYF
V: TRBV6-1; J: TRBJ2-7; size: .; D: .; length: 13; DNA: TGTGCCAGCAGTGAAGCCGCGGGCTACGAGCAGTACTTC; CDR3: CASSEAAGYEQYF
V: TRBV3-1/TRBV3-2; J: TRBJ1-1; size: .; D: TRBD1; length: 17; DNA: TGTGCCAGCAGCCAAGTCCACACAGGGGGCGCGTACACTGAAGCTTTCTTT; CDR3: CASSQVHTGGAYTEAFF
V: TRBV28; J: TRBJ2-7; size: .; D: TRBD2; length: 18; DNA: TGTGCCAGCAGTTTTTTGTGGGAAGAGCGGGAGGTATCCTACGAGCAGTACTTC; CDR3: CASSFLWEEREVSYEQYF
V: TRBV30; J: TRBJ1-5; size: .; D: .; length: 15; DNA: TGTGCCTGGAGTGCTAGGGGCTTAACAAATCAGCCCCAGCATTTT; CDR3: CAWSARGLTNQPQHF
V: TRBV6-5; J: TRBJ1-1; size: .; D: .; length: 14; DNA: TGTGCCAGCAGTAAAACAGGGTTTTACACTGAAGCTTTCTTT; CDR3: CASSKTGFYTEAFF
V: TRBV5-1; J: TRBJ1-2; size: few; D: TRBD1; length: 17; DNA: TGCGCCAGCAGCTCTTCCGGGACAGGGGGCTCGATCTATGGCTACACCTTC; CDR3: CASSSSGTGGSIYGYTF
V: TRBV30; J: TRBJ2-1; size: once; D: TRBD2; length: 17; DNA: TGTGCCTGCCCACGGGGTGGCCTAGCGGGAGTATTTAGTGAGCAGTTCTTC; CDR3: CACPRGGLAGVFSEQFF
V: TRBV27; J: TRBJ2-7; size: .; D: TRBD2; length: 15; DNA: TGTGCCAGCAGTCGATCAGCGGGAGTAGTATACGAGCAGTACTTC; CDR3: CASSRSAGVVYEQYF
V: TRBV4-1; J: TRBJ1-2; size: .; D: .; length: 14; DNA: TGCGCCAGCAGCCAAGCACACGTGGGCTATGGCTACACCTTC; CDR3: CASSQAHVGYGYTF
V: TRBV5-7; J: TRBJ2-3; size: .; D: .; length: 16; DNA: TGTGCCAGCAGTCCTGACCCTGGGGTTTTAACAGATACGCAGTATTTT; CDR3: CASSPDPGVLTDTQYF
V: TRBV5-5; J: TRBJ1-2; size: .; D: .; length: 14; DNA: TGTGCCAGCAGCTTATCAGGGCTTCCCTATGGCTACACCTTC; CDR3: CASSLSGLPYGYTF
V: TRBV6-5; J: TRBJ1-2; size: .; D: TRBD1; length: 14; DNA: TGTGCCAGCTTGAGCGGGGGGACAGGTTGGGGCTACACCTTC; CDR3: CASLSGGTGWGYTF
V: TRBV20-1; J: TRBJ1-1; size: few; D: .; length: 11; DNA: TGCAGTGGATCTTTGAACACTGAAGCTTTCTTT; CDR3: CSGSLNTEAFF